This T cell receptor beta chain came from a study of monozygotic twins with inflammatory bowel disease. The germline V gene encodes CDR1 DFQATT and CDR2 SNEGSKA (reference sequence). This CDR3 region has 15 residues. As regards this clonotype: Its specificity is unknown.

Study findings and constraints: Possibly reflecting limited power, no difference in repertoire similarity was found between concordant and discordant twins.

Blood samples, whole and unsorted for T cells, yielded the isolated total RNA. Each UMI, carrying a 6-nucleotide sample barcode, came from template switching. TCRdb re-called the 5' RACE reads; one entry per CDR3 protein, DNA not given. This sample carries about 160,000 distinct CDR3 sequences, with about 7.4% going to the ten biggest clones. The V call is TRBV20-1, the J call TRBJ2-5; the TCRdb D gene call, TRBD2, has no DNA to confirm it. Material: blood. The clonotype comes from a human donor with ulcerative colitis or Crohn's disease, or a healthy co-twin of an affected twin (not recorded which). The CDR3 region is CSATGLAIVQETQYF.